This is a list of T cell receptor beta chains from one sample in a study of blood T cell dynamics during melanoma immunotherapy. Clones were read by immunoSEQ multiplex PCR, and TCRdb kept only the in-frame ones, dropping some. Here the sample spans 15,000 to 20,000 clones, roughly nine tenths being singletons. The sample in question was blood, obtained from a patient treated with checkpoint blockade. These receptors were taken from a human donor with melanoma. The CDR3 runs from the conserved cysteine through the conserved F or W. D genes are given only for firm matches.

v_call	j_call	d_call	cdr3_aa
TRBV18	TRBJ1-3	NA	CASSVDSPSGNTIYF
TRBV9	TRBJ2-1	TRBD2	CASSVGGTSQRSYNEQFF
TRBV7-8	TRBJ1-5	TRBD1	CASSLAGDRHNQPQHF
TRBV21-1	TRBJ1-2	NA	CASSKGGRGEWNYGYTF
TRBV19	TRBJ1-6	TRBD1	CASSSGTGGSPLHF
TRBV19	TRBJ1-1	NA	CASMLSGGGKDTEAFF
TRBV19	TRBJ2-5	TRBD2	CASSMTSSGLHKETQYF
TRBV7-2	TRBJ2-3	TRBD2	CASSFLAGANTDTQYF
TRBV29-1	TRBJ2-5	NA	CSVTSGTAKETQYF
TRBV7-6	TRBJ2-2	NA	CASSLTRPTGELFF
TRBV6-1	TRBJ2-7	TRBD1	CASCNRGPGYEQYF
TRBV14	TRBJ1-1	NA	CASSQQLQGSTEAFF
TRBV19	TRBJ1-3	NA	CASSVTGNSGNTIYF
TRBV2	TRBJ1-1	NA	CASRLGGTEAFF
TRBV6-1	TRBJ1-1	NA	CASSEKGAFF
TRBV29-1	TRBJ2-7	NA	CSVTGTTYEQYF
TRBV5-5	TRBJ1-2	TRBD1	CASSTDRAGYGYTF
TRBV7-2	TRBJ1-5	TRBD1	CASSLRQGARGQPQHF
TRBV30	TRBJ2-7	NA	CAWSPGSYEQYF
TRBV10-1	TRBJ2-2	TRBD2	CASSSGRAPGELFF
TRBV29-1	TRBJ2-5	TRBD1	CSAAGQGETQYF
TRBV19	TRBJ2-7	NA	CASSTDRDPYEQYF
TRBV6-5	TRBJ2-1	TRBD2	CASSQSGSMYEQFF
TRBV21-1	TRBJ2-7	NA	CASSRLWASGGPRTYEQYF
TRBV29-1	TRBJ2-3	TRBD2	CSVAGTSGGAIFLITQYF
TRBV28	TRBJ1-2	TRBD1	CASSPRDRNGYTF
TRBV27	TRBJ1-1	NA	CASSWGGENTEAFF
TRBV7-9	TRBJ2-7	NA	CASSSTGGRGHEQYF
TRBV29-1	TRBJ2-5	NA	CSVEGSGVLQETQYF
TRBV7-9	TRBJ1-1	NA	CASSLAETAEAFF
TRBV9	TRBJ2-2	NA	CASGPRGGDLTSMVTGELFF
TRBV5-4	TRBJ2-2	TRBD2	CASSPGLAGGIPGELFF
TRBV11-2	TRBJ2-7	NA	CASSKPGLDLYF
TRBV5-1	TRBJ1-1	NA	CASSLGAANTEAFF
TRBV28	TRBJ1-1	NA	CASRSNYRRGQRNTEAFF
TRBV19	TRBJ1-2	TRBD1	CASSIENRGRGYTF
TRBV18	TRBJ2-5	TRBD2	CASSPTMTSGGVATQYF
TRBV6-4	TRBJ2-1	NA	CASSDGGASSYNEQFF
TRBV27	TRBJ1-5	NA	CASSLFGGGGQPQHF
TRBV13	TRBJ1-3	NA	CASSLTRSGTSAGNTIYF
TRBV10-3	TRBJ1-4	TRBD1	CAIRGQGDEKLFF
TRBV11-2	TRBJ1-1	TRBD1	CASSIGRGFTEAFF
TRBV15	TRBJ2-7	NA	CATSSGVLGEQYF
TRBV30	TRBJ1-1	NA	CAWSYSNTEAFF